These 27 T cell receptor beta chains share one sample of origin, sequenced in a study of cytomegalovirus exposure and HLA in healthy donors. 60 Vbeta and 13 Jbeta primers were used in PCR. Profiled with immunoSEQ multiplex PCR; TCRdb holds only in-frame clones, not every one. This sample's table reports approximately 110,000 clones. Material: PBMCs. These receptors all come from a young man in good health and CMV-seronegative.

The chain combines TRBV28 with TRBJ1-5, with 7 bases fitting TRBD1. Looked up from germline, CDR1 is MDHEN and CDR2 is SYDVKM. The CDR3 is 15 amino acids. Losses at the gene ends were 5 bases for V and 2 bases for J; bases not matched to a gene: 6. CDR3 sequence (DNA): TGTGCCAGCAGTGACAACACAGGGGGCAATCAGCCCCAGCATTTT. This encodes CASSDNTGGNQPQHF.

The V gene is TRBV11-2, the J gene TRBJ1-5; TRBD1 agrees at 7 bases. This CDR3 contains 15 residues. CDR1 and CDR2 (germline): SGHAT, FQNNGV. J lost 5 bases, V lost 0 bases, and 4 bases had no gene match. CDR3 in amino acids: CASSLEGRGDQPQHF. For the CDR3, the DNA is TGTGCCAGCAGCTTAGAGGGCAGGGGGGATCAGCCCCAGCATTTT.

This chain links TRBV30 with TRBJ2-3, with 11 bases aligning to TRBD2. J gave up 7 bases and V 5 bases, and 11 bases lay outside the gene matches. The CDR3 consists of 15 residues. Germline V gene lookup returns CDR1 GTSNPN and CDR2 SVGIG (reference sequence). This CDR3 reads CAWDIAGGHVNTQYF. The CDR3 bases are TGTGCCTGGGATATAGCGGGGGGGCATGTGAATACGCAGTATTTT.

This chain joins TRBV9 and TRBJ1-2; possibly TRBD1 for D (5 bases). Trimming left V 3 bases short and J 4 bases short, with 16 bases between. The CDR3 extends over 15 amino acids. Germline CDR1 reads SGDLS; CDR2 reads YYNGEE. The CDR3 protein is CASSGAGRRGYGYTF. CDR3 bases: TGTGCCAGCAGCGGAGCGGGGCGAAGGGGCTATGGCTACACCTTC.

The genes are TRBV5-1 and TRBJ2-7; D gene unclear. CDR1 SGHRS and CDR2 YFSETQ come from the germline V gene. The CDR3 has 11 residues. Trimming pared 2 bases from V and 3 bases from J, leaving 3 bases between. The CDR3 DNA follows: TGCGCCAGCAGCTTCAGCTACGAGCAGTACTTC. It encodes CASSFSYEQYF.

This sequence joins TRBV5-4 and TRBJ2-7; no reliable D call. Germline CDR1 and CDR2: SGHNT and YYREEE (reference sequence). This CDR3 is built from 17 residues. Trimming removed 0 bases at V and 2 bases at J, with 18 bases between. The CDR3 sequence: CASSLGSGRISTYEQYF. CDR3 nucleotide sequence: TGTGCCAGCAGCTTGGGGTCAGGTCGCATCTCAACCTACGAGCAGTACTTC.

V is TRBV28 and J is TRBJ2-7, with a tentative D call TRBD2 (6 bases). This CDR3 spans 14 amino acids. Between the trimmed V and J ends, which lost 3 bases and 2 bases, there was a span of 11 bases. Germline V gene data show CDR1 as MDHEN and CDR2 as SYDVKM. In nucleotides, the CDR3 is TGTGCCAGCAGTTTCGGAGGGCTCACCTACGAGCAGTACTTC. It codes for CASSFGGLTYEQYF. Using reference TRBV28 and TRBJ2-7 for the parts outside the CDR3, the full variable domain is DVKVTQSSRYLVKRTGEKVFLECVQDMDHENMFWYRQDPGLGLRLIYFSYDVKMKEKGDIPEGYSVSREKKERFSLILESASTNQTSMYLCASSFGGLTYEQYFGPGTRLTVT.

The genes are TRBV4-1 and TRBJ2-5; the match to TRBD2 covers 12 bases. TRBJ2-7 explains the end of the DNA better; the J call may be wrong. The germline gives CDR1 MGHRA, CDR2 YSYEKL. The CDR3 runs 17 residues. The DNA for the CDR3 is TGCGCCAGCAGCCAAGACCAACTAGCGGGGGGATCCTACGAGCAGTACTTC. Protein: CASSQDQLAGGSYEQYF.

V is TRBV18 and J is TRBJ2-1; unclear D gene. Germline V gene lookup returns CDR1 KGHSH and CDR2 LQKENI. V dropped 0 bases and J dropped 7 bases, with 10 bases sitting between them. This CDR3 comprises 14 residues. CDR3 sequence: CASSPPSSGNEQFF. In nucleotides, the CDR3 is TGTGCCAGCTCACCACCCAGCTCCGGGAATGAGCAGTTCTTC.

This chain uses TRBV28 with TRBJ2-4, with a weak D call TRBD2 (6 bases). Trimming cost V 5 bases and J 11 bases, with 13 bases left between them. This CDR3 contains 12 residues. Germline CDR1 and CDR2: MDHEN and SYDVKM. CDR3 bases: TGTGCCAGCAGTGAAATAGGGACTTTTCAGTACTTC. Translation: CASSEIGTFQYF.

The rearrangement joins TRBV4-2 to TRBJ1-1; D unclear. Germline V lookup: CDR1 LGHNA, CDR2 YNFKEQ. The CDR3 contains 14 residues. V gave up 4 bases and J gave up 4 bases, with 13 bases separating them. The CDR3 coding sequence is TGTGCCAGCAGCCCCCACCTTAGCGGCACTGAAGCTTTCTTT. It codes for CASSPHLSGTEAFF.

The chain carries TRBV29-1 and TRBJ1-4; perhaps TRBD1 as D (5 bases). Germline V gene sequence: CDR1 SQVTM, CDR2 ANQGSEA. The CDR3 loop spans 12 amino acids. The germline V and J ends were trimmed by 7 bases and 8 bases, with 14 bases remaining between them. CDR3 nucleotide sequence: TGCAGCGGTCGGAGGGGAAACGAAAAACTGTTTTTT. The encoded protein is CSGRRGNEKLFF.

The chain employs TRBV28 and TRBJ1-5; 11 bases map to TRBD1. The V gene end was trimmed by 2 bases and the J gene end by 3 bases; junction bases not matched to a gene: 9. CDR3 length equals 18 residues. In germline, CDR1 is MDHEN, CDR2 SYDVKM. The CDR3 protein is CASSLRTGGVAANQPQHF. Here the CDR3 DNA reads TGTGCCAGCAGTTTAAGGACAGGGGGCGTGGCGGCCAATCAGCCCCAGCATTTT.

CDR3 sequence reads: CASSFQGAPGDTQYF. CDR3 nucleotides: TGTGCCAGCAGCTTCCAGGGTGCCCCCGGGGATACGCAGTATTTT. The chain recombines TRBV11-2 with TRBJ2-3, with TRBD1 as a possible D gene (5 bases). This CDR3 is built from 15 residues. V gave up 3 bases and J gave up 6 bases, with 16 bases separating them. Looked up from germline, CDR1 is SGHAT and CDR2 is FQNNGV.

The chain joins TRBV25-1 to TRBJ2-5, with D possibly being TRBD2 (6 bases). CDR1 MGHDK and CDR2 SYGVNS come from the germline V gene. The CDR3 has 15 amino acids. Trimming removed 5 bases at V and 5 bases at J, with 18 bases between. This chain's CDR3 is CASSRGTPGGETQYF. In nucleotides, the CDR3 is TGTGCCAGCAGTCGTGGGACCCCTGGGGGGGAGACCCAGTACTTC.

This chain uses TRBV19 with TRBJ1-4; D is uncertain. Between the trimmed V and J ends, which lost 4 bases and 0 bases, there was a span of 9 bases. This CDR3 comprises 15 residues. Germline lookup yields CDR1 LNHDA and CDR2 SQIVND (reference sequence). Here the CDR3 DNA reads TGTGCCAGTAGTAAAGGCACAGCAACTAATGAAAAACTGTTTTTT. Translation gives CASSKGTATNEKLFF. Based on the CDR3 plus reference TRBV19 and TRBJ1-4, the full variable domain is DGGITQSPKYLFRKEGQNVTLSCEQNLNHDAMYWYRQDPGQGLRLIYYSQIVNDFQKGDIAEGYSVSREKKESFPLTVTSAQKNPTAFYLCASSKGTATNEKLFFGSGTQLSVL.

The chain couples TRBV9 to TRBJ2-7; tentatively, D is TRBD1 (6 bases). Trimming cost V 3 bases and J 4 bases, with 14 bases left between them. The germline V gene encodes CDR1 SGDLS and CDR2 YYNGEE. The CDR3 is 14 residues long. CDR3 amino acids: CASSDRDGWYEQYF. CDR3 in DNA: TGTGCCAGCAGCGACAGGGATGGGTGGTACGAGCAGTACTTC.

The V gene is TRBV5-1, the J gene TRBJ1-5, with TRBD1 identical over 7 bases. Unmatched junction bases numbered 5, after V lost 0 bases and J lost 5 bases. Per germline, CDR1 SGHRS and CDR2 YFSETQ. The CDR3 runs to 15 residues. The DNA of the CDR3 is TGCGCCAGCAGCTTGGGGCAGGGGGTCGATCAGCCCCAGCATTTT. Protein: CASSLGQGVDQPQHF. The variable domain in full, with the rest retrieved from reference TRBV5-1 and TRBJ1-5, is KAGVTQTPRYLIKTRGQQVTLSCSPISGHRSVSWYQQTPGQGLQFLFEYFSETQRNKGNFPGRFSGRQFSNSRSEMNVSTLELGDSALYLCASSLGQGVDQPQHFGDGTRLSIL.

The chain recombines TRBV4-1 with TRBJ1-2; 8 positions agree with TRBD1. Trimming removed 1 base from V and 5 bases from J; junction bases left unmatched: 9. Germline V lookup: CDR1 MGHRA, CDR2 YSYEKL. The CDR3 contains 16 residues. In nucleotides, the CDR3 is TGCGCCAGCAGCCAAGTGGACAGGGTCGCTTTTTATGGCTACACCTTC. Its translation is CASSQVDRVAFYGYTF.

The rearrangement joins TRBV4-2 to TRBJ1-6, with TRBD1 matching 11 bases. CDR1 is LGHNA and CDR2 is YNFKEQ in the germline V gene. CDR3 length equals 16 residues. V was clipped by 0 bases and J by 10 bases; unmatched bases: 5. In DNA form, the CDR3 reads TGTGCCAGCAGCCAAGATACGGGACAGGGGGGATCACCCCTCCACTTT. Translating it yields CASSQDTGQGGSPLHF.

The V call is TRBV7-8, the J call TRBJ1-3; D is uncertain. The CDR3 runs 14 residues. Germline CDR1 and CDR2: SGHVS and FQNEAQ. The V end lost 0 bases, the J end lost 3 bases, and 6 bases lay between the germline ends. The CDR3 loop reads CASSLAGFGNTIYF. In DNA, the CDR3 is TGTGCCAGCAGCTTAGCTGGCTTTGGAAACACCATATATTTT.

The gene calls are TRBV10-3 and TRBJ2-7; 11 bases are a match to TRBD2. The CDR3 totals 13 residues. Trimming removed 8 bases from V and 3 bases from J; junction bases left unmatched: 3. The germline V gene has CDR1 ENHRY and CDR2 SYGVKD. The CDR3: CAIGTSGIYEQYF. The CDR3 coding sequence is TGTGCCATCGGGACTAGCGGAATCTACGAGCAGTACTTC.

V and J are TRBV4-1 and TRBJ1-5; TRBD1 aligns across 7 bases. This CDR3 region has 15 residues. Per germline, CDR1 MGHRA and CDR2 YSYEKL. V shed 3 bases, J shed 1 base, and the junction held 3 bases outside the gene matches. The CDR3 sequence: CASSHAQGSNQPQHF. In DNA, the CDR3 is TGCGCCAGCAGCCATGCACAGGGGAGCAATCAGCCCCAGCATTTT.

V is TRBV2 and J is TRBJ1-2, with D perhaps matching TRBD1 (6 bases). V lost 9 bases and J 0 bases, leaving 11 bases between the germline ends. The CDR3 is made up of 13 amino acids. Germline CDR1 reads SNHLY; CDR2 reads FYNNEI. In DNA, the CDR3 is TGTGCCAGTACGACAGGATCTAACTATGGCTACACCTTC. Residues: CASTTGSNYGYTF. Filled out from reference TRBV2 and TRBJ1-2, the complete variable domain reads EPEVTQTPSHQVTQMGQEVILRCVPISNHLYFYWYRQILGQKVEFLVSFYNNEISEKSEIFDDQFSVERPDGSNFTLKIRSTKLEDSAMYFCASTTGSNYGYTFGSGTRLTVV.

The chain employs TRBV5-4 and TRBJ2-2; D is unclear. Per the germline V gene, CDR1 is SGHNT and CDR2 is YYREEE (reference sequence). V gave up 4 bases and J gave up 5 bases, with 21 bases separating them. The CDR3 extends over 17 amino acids. The chain's CDR3 is CASSPPSSALMTGELFF. CDR3 bases: TGTGCCAGCAGCCCACCGTCGTCCGCACTCATGACCGGGGAGCTGTTTTTT.

This chain uses TRBV28 with TRBJ2-3; 12 bases map to TRBD2. Unmatched junction bases numbered 5, after V lost 5 bases and J lost 5 bases. This CDR3 has 15 residues. Germline loops: CDR1 MDHEN, CDR2 SYDVKM. CDR3 amino acids: CASSRLAGVEDTQYF. In DNA, the CDR3 is TGTGCCAGCAGTAGACTAGCGGGAGTAGAAGATACGCAGTATTTT.

V and J are TRBV5-1 and TRBJ2-7, with 7 nucleotides matching TRBD1. CDR1 is SGHRS, CDR2 YFSETQ, per germline. The CDR3 consists of 15 residues. Trimming at V came to 5 bases and at J to 0 bases, leaving 8 bases not matched to a gene. CDR3 nucleotide sequence: TGCGCCAGCAGTGGGACAGCCGTGAGCTCCTACGAGCAGTACTTC. Its protein is CASSGTAVSSYEQYF.